A single T cell receptor (beta chain) is shown here with its context. Germline is not matched at one junction end, which may reflect a read error. The CDR3 has 15 amino acids. Germline loops: CDR1 LNHDA, CDR2 SQIVND (reference sequence). In patients chosen for sequencing, flow cytometry had shown CD8+CD57+ cell expansion. The data originate from a study of CD8+CD57+ T cells in acquired aplastic anemia. Genomic DNA templated the TCR beta VDJ and CDR3 profiling. Using its own MiXCR run on the reads, TCRdb lists one record per CDR3 protein. This sample has fewer than 300,000 distinct CDR3 sequences, with about 80% found just once.

The chain combines TRBV19 with TRBJ2-1; 9 bases line up with TRBD1. This TCR was sampled from a human donor with aplastic anemia. The sample taken for sequencing was sorted CD4+, CD8+, or CD8+CD57+ T cells (not recorded which) from PBMCs. The CDR3 loop reads CVSSGTGTSTNKQFF. The CDR3 DNA reads as TGTGTCAGTAGTGGGACAGGGACTTCCACAAATAAGCAGTTCTTC.